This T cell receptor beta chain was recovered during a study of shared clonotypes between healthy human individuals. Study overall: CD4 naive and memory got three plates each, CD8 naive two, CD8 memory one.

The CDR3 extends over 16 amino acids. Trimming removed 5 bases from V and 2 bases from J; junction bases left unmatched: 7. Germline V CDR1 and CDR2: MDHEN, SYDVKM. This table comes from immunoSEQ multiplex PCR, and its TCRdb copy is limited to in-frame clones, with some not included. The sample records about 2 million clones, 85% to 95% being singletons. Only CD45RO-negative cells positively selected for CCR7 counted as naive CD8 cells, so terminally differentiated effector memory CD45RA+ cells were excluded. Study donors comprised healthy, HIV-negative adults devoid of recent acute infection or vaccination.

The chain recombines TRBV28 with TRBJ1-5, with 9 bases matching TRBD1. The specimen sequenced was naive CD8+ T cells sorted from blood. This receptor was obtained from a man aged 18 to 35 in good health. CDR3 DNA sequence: TGTGCCAGCAGTACACAGGGGGCTTGGGGCAATCAGCCCCAGCATTTT. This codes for CASSTQGAWGNQPQHF.